This is a list of T cell receptor beta chains from one sample in a study of blood T cell repertoires in COVID-19. Sequenced by immunoSEQ multiplex PCR; TCRdb stores in-frame clones only, minus some. The sample carries some 200,000 clones, about 80% recorded once. The sequencing sample was made of PBMCs or T cells enriched from blood (not recorded which). These receptors came from a woman in her forties with acute COVID-19. CDR3s include the opening cysteine and the closing phenylalanine or tryptophan. The order of the fields is V gene, D gene, CDR3 protein. D genes are given only for firm matches.

TRBV10-3	TRBD2	CAISESNSGSRDTQYF
TRBV24-1	NA	CATSDGRVAYGYTF
TRBV2	NA	CASSGNLGGSTEAFF
TRBV27	NA	CASSQSRGEKLFF
TRBV3-1/TRBV3-2	NA	CASSPGQQLVSGNTIYF
TRBV9	NA	CASSVYGENYGYTF
TRBV7-2	NA	CASSFQFPNEQFF
TRBV6-5	NA	CASRTRQQHEQYF
TRBV2	TRBD1	CASHRGGETQYF
TRBV27	TRBD1	CASRVLGAGGDGYTF
TRBV4-1	TRBD1	CASRGTGRAEAFF
TRBV5-1	TRBD1	CASSLAGGTNYGYTF
TRBV7-2	TRBD2	CASSLAAGGHTDTQYF
TRBV4-2	TRBD1	CASSQEGQPRRETQYF
TRBV29-1	TRBD1	CSVIVLDRGITGANVLTF
TRBV5-1	TRBD1	CASSWGDRGSGNTIYF
TRBV19	NA	CASSIRTTTDTQYF
TRBV3-1/TRBV3-2	TRBD1	CASSPGHRGRYRETQYF
TRBV6-5	TRBD1	CASSGDRGRDGYTF
TRBV2	TRBD2	CASSGGEGSYNEQFF
TRBV5-1	TRBD1	CASSRGQGASSPLHF
TRBV5-1	NA	CASSPGTTNEKLFF
TRBV7-9	NA	CASSLRSGGAADTQYF
TRBV12-3/TRBV12-4	NA	CASSLSGNIQYF
TRBV15	NA	CASDPRGPTDTQYF
TRBV19	TRBD1	CATLDRGTGRSYGYTF
TRBV25-1	TRBD1	CASRGGQGAEAFF
TRBV7-8	NA	CASSLWGDTEAFF
TRBV6-2/TRBV6-3	TRBD1	CASSETGGYTEAFF
TRBV28	NA	CASSLEGVPYEQYF
TRBV4-1	NA	CASSQERGNEQFF
TRBV7-5	NA	CVRSFISTDTEAFF
TRBV2	TRBD1	CASSQQGIKGEQYF
TRBV21-1	NA	CASSKEGAPEHTSCAEINQPQHF
TRBV4-1	NA	CASSQEGGGNGNTIYF
TRBV28	NA	CASRDSNYGYTF
TRBV6-5	NA	CASSYSGALNTEAFF
TRBV7-3	TRBD2	CASSYILAGDNEQFF
TRBV28	TRBD1	CASSSRQGAGNTEAFF
TRBV7-3	NA	CASSLRGKAGEQFF
TRBV2	NA	CASSDGRGRGTQYF
TRBV5-1	TRBD1	CASRPSTGGDYGYTF
TRBV14	NA	CASSQAAYGYTF
TRBV2	NA	CASSRGEGFEQYF
TRBV4-2	TRBD2	CASSQATSGGMETQYF
TRBV12-3/TRBV12-4	NA	CASSYDQGEVAF
TRBV5-1	NA	CASSEDRRRYEQYF
TRBV27	NA	CASRDQHGGGNTIYF
TRBV29-1	TRBD1	CSVQGQGSNGYTF
TRBV6-5	TRBD1	CASSYSHRGNTEAFF
TRBV19	TRBD1	CASSMRQGNNQPQHF
TRBV4-2	NA	CASSQRSDNEQFF
TRBV3-1/TRBV3-2	TRBD1	CASSPRDRGRHEQYF
TRBV30	NA	CAWSGTYRMVGAFF
TRBV4-1	TRBD1	CASSQAQGLVSSYNSPLHF
TRBV7-2	NA	CASSQFDATNEKLFF
TRBV4-1	NA	CASSQDLGGDNEQFF
TRBV2	TRBD1	CASKKDRGNSPLHF
TRBV6-5	TRBD1	CASSLDRGAGELFF
TRBV5-6	NA	CASSQTAYGYTF